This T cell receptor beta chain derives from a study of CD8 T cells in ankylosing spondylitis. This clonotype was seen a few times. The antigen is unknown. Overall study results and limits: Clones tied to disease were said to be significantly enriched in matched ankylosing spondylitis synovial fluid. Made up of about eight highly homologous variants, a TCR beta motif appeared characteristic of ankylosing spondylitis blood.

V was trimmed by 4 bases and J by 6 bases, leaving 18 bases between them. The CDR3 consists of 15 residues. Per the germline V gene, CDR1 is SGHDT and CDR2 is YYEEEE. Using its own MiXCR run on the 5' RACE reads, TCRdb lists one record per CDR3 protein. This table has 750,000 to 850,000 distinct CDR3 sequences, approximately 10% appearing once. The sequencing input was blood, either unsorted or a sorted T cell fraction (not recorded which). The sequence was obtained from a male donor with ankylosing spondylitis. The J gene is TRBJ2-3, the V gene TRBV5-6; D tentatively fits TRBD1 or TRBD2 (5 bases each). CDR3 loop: CASSVMTAAYDTQYF. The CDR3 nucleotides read TGTGCCAGCAGCGTCATGACAGCGGCGTACGATACGCAGTATTTT.